The 12 T cell receptor beta chains below all came from one sample that was sequenced in a study of blood T cell repertoires in COVID-19. Assay: immunoSEQ multiplex PCR; the TCRdb copy retains only in-frame clones and omits some. The table lists about 430,000 clones, around 91% of them singletons. The sequencing sample was made of PBMCs or T cells enriched from blood (not recorded which). The receptors were gathered from a man younger than 45 who had recovered from COVID-19.

V is TRBV19 and J is TRBJ2-5; the match to TRBD2 covers 7 bases. The CDR3 contains 22 residues. The germline V gene encodes CDR1 LNHDA and CDR2 SQIVND (reference sequence). V gave up 1 base and J gave up 4 bases; unmatched junction bases: 27. CDR3 residues: CASSIGTRYVGTSPMPGETQYF. In DNA, the CDR3 is TGTGCCAGTAGTATAGGGACTAGGTATGTCGGAACTAGCCCCATGCCCGGAGAGACCCAGTACTTC.

This chain connects TRBV18 to TRBJ1-4, with D maybe TRBD1 (6 bases). The germline gives CDR1 KGHSH, CDR2 LQKENI. The CDR3 runs 15 residues. V was clipped by 5 bases and J by 4 bases, with 14 bases between them. The CDR3 loop reads CASSRSGHFNEKLFF. The CDR3 DNA follows: TGTGCCAGCTCAAGGTCGGGACACTTTAATGAAAAACTGTTTTTT. The variable domain in full, completed from reference TRBV18 and TRBJ1-4, reads NAGVMQNPRHLVRRRGQEARLRCSPMKGHSHVYWYRQLPEEGLKFMVYLQKENIIDESGMPKERFSAEFPKEGPSILRIQQVVRGDSAAYFCASSRSGHFNEKLFFGSGTQLSVL.

The chain recombines TRBV6-5 with TRBJ2-2; perhaps TRBD1 as D (6 bases). Trimming left V 6 bases short and J 6 bases short, with 17 bases between. CDR1 and CDR2 (germline): MNHEY, SVGAGI. CDR3 length: 15 amino acids. This chain's CDR3 is CASRSPGQKAGELFF. In nucleotides, the CDR3 is TGTGCCAGCAGATCACCGGGACAAAAAGCCGGGGAGCTGTTTTTT.

The V call is TRBV7-2, the J call TRBJ2-1; 9 bases line up with TRBD2. Trimming cost V 4 bases and J 4 bases; bases outside gene matches: 5. The CDR3 spans 15 residues. The germline gives CDR1 SGHTA, CDR2 FQGNSA. The CDR3 loop reads CASSSSSGEYNEQFF. The CDR3 DNA reads TGTGCCAGCAGCTCTTCTAGCGGGGAGTACAATGAGCAGTTCTTC.

The V gene is TRBV28, the J gene TRBJ1-5; 8 nucleotides agree with TRBD1. CDR1 MDHEN and CDR2 SYDVKM come from the germline V gene. The CDR3 is 15 residues long. Unmatched junction bases numbered 12, after V lost 10 bases and J lost 4 bases. Here the CDR3 reads CATRGQGRGNQPQHF. For the CDR3, the DNA is TGTGCCACCCGAGGACAGGGTAGAGGTAATCAGCCCCAGCATTTT.

The gene calls are TRBV28 and TRBJ1-2; D is possibly TRBD1 (5 bases). The V end was cut by 10 bases, the J end by 7 bases, with 19 bases between. There are 13 residues in the CDR3. CDR1 is MDHEN, CDR2 SYDVKM, per germline. CDR3 nucleotides: TGTGCCACCCTCCCGGCAGGGACTCGTGGCTACACCTTC. This codes for CATLPAGTRGYTF.

With respect to this clone: The sample carries other DNA sequences with the same CDR3. The chain joins TRBV5-1 to TRBJ1-1; maybe TRBD1 (6 bases). CDR3 size: 13 residues. Per germline, CDR1 SGHRS and CDR2 YFSETQ. V dropped 2 bases and J dropped 2 bases, with 7 bases sitting between them. The CDR3 loop is CASSLQGNTEAFF. The CDR3 nucleotides are TGCGCCAGCAGCTTACAGGGAAACACTGAAGCTTTCTTT.

This chain links TRBV7-9 with TRBJ1-4; TRBD1 matches 8 bases. In germline, CDR1 is SEHNR, CDR2 FQNEAQ (reference sequence). V gave up 6 bases and J gave up 3 bases; unmatched junction bases: 6. The CDR3 extends over 15 amino acids. CDR3 DNA sequence: TGTGCCAGCAGAGCGACAGGGGCCGCTAATGAAAAACTGTTTTTT. Translated, it gives CASRATGAANEKLFF. Full variable domain (outside the CDR3, taken from reference TRBV7-9 and TRBJ1-4): DTGVSQNPRHKITKRGQNVTFRCDPISEHNRLYWYRQTLGQGPEFLTYFQNEAQLEKSRLLSDRFSAERPKGSFSTLEIQRTEQGDSAMYLCASRATGAANEKLFFGSGTQLSVL.

This chain links TRBV7-9 with TRBJ1-2, with D unresolved. The germline V gene has CDR1 SEHNR and CDR2 FQNEAQ (reference sequence). Trimming removed 5 bases from V and 7 bases from J, with 11 bases in between. This CDR3 spans 12 amino acids. The CDR3 DNA is TGTGCCAGCAGCCCCGAGGTTCTTGGCTACACCTTC. It yields the protein CASSPEVLGYTF.

This clone came up once. The chain combines TRBV5-4 with TRBJ2-3; D not certain. Germline V gene lookup returns CDR1 SGHNT and CDR2 YYREEE (reference sequence). V lost 1 base and J lost 0, with 6 bases in between. The CDR3 covers 14 residues. The CDR3 DNA sequence: TGTGCCAGCAGCTTGCCGGTTAGCACAGATACGCAGTATTTT. This gives the protein CASSLPVSTDTQYF. Full variable domain (rest looked up from reference TRBV5-4 and TRBJ2-3): ETGVTQSPTHLIKTRGQQVTLRCSSQSGHNTVSWYQQALGQGPQFIFQYYREEENGRGNFPPRFSGLQFPNYSSELNVNALELDDSALYLCASSLPVSTDTQYFGPGTRLTVL.

The V gene is TRBV30, the J gene TRBJ1-3; tentatively, D is TRBD1 (5 bases). The CDR3 runs 16 residues. With 0 bases removed from V and 2 bases from J, the gap between germline ends came to 14 bases. Germline V gene data show CDR1 as GTSNPN and CDR2 as SVGIG (reference sequence). CDR3 DNA sequence: TGTGCCTGGAGTGTACATGGGACTGCCCCTGGAAACACCATATATTTT. Its protein product is CAWSVHGTAPGNTIYF.

The rearrangement uses TRBV29-1 and TRBJ1-3, with D possibly being TRBD1 (6 bases). The germline V and J ends were trimmed by 4 bases and 4 bases, with 14 bases remaining between them. Germline loops: CDR1 SQVTM, CDR2 ANQGSEA. CDR3 length: 14 amino acids. The CDR3 DNA reads as TGCAGCGTTGCCGAACAGGGAGCCGGAAACACCATATATTTT. The encoded protein is CSVAEQGAGNTIYF.